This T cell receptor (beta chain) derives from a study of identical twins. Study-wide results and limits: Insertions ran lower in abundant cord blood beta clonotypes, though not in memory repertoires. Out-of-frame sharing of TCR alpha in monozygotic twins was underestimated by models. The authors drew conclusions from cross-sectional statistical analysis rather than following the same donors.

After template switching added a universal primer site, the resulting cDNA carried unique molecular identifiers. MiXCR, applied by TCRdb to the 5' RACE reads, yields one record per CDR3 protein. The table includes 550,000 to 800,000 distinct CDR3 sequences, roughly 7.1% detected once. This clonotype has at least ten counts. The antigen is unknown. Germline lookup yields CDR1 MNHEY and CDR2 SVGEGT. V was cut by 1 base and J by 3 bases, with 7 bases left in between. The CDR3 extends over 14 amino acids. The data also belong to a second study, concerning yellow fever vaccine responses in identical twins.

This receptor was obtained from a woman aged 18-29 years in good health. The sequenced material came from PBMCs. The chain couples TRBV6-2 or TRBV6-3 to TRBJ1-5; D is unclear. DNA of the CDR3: TGTGCCAGCAGTTACTGGGAGGTCAATCAGCCCCAGCATTTT. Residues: CASSYWEVNQPQHF.